This TCR beta chain was found in a study of T cells in Graves' hyperthyroidism and ophthalmopathy. Overall study context: Prior to any treatment, at the point of initial diagnosis, peripheral blood was collected.

Trimming took off 2 bases at V and 9 bases at J, with 10 bases between the two ends. This CDR3 comprises 11 residues. The germline CDR1 and CDR2 sequences are GTSNPN and SVGIG (reference sequence). Researchers took RNA transcripts and amplified the TCR beta CDR3 regions from them. A set of HTBI primers served as the primers for a first-round RT-PCR of the TCR CDR3. TCRdb reprocessed the multiplex PCR reads via MiXCR and lists one record per CDR3 protein. The sample shows about 480,000 distinct CDR3 sequences, roughly 23% of them seen only once. Study results and caveats: Most thyroid clonotypes that were expanded above 0.001 also turned up in blood.

This clonotype was seen many times. Its antigen remains unknown. Each person with ophthalmopathy scored at least 3 on the Clinical Activity Score, reached NOSPECS grade 4 or higher, and had been ill under 3 months. Diagnosis rested on symptoms, serum thyroxine and TRAb, thyroid ultrasound, and orbital computed tomography. The TCR comes from a woman in her 70s with Graves' ophthalmopathy. The gene calls are TRBV30 and TRBJ2-5; no definite D call. Sequenced input: blood. CDR3 sequence (DNA): TGTGCCTGGAGTTCAGAGGTGGCCCAGTACTTC. This sequence encodes CAWSSEVAQYF.